Below are 28 T cell receptor beta chains sequenced from a single sample in a study of shared clonotypes between healthy human individuals. Profiling relied on immunoSEQ multiplex PCR, and the TCRdb table lists in-frame clones only, not all of them. The sample shows around 690,000 clones, 80% to 95% of them seen only once. Sequences were obtained from memory CD8+ T cells from PBMCs. Specified subset: CD45RO+ cells pooled with CCR7-negative TemRA cells. The source of these receptors is a young man in good health. Some clones in this sample may be carry-over from other donors' samples.

V and J are TRBV6-5 and TRBJ2-1; D is possibly TRBD2 (6 bases). V lost 4 bases, J lost 8 bases, and 18 bases lay in between. The CDR3 consists of 15 residues. Germline-derived CDR1 and CDR2 are MNHEY and SVGAGI. The CDR3 nucleotides are TGTGCCAGCAGTTCCCGGACTATTTTTGAAGATGAGCAGTTCTTC. Amino acid sequence: CASSSRTIFEDEQFF.

This chain connects TRBV5-3 to TRBJ2-2; 8 bases are a match to TRBD2. TRBV5-3 is reported as an ORF; its role is uncertain. J lost 1 base, V lost 2 bases, and 13 bases had no gene match. The CDR3 runs to 19 residues. Here the CDR3 reads CARSFFQSAREGNTGELFF. CDR3 in DNA: TGTGCCAGAAGCTTCTTTCAATCGGCTCGGGAGGGGAACACCGGGGAGCTGTTTTTT.

The chain has TRBV28 and TRBJ1-5; maybe TRBD1 (6 bases). The germline gives CDR1 MDHEN, CDR2 SYDVKM. Trimming took off 6 bases at V and 6 bases at J, with 21 bases between the two ends. The CDR3 contains 16 residues. The CDR3 loop reads CASSSTSGVIIQPQHF. CDR3 coding DNA: TGTGCCAGCAGCTCTACGTCAGGGGTCATAATTCAGCCCCAGCATTTT. Supplemented by reference TRBV28 and TRBJ1-5, the full variable domain reads DVKVTQSSRYLVKRTGEKVFLECVQDMDHENMFWYRQDPGLGLRLIYFSYDVKMKEKGDIPEGYSVSREKKERFSLILESASTNQTSMYLCASSSTSGVIIQPQHFGDGTRLSIL.

The sample holds one count of this clone. This rearrangement joins TRBV9 to TRBJ1-2; 9 bases fit TRBD1. This CDR3 contains 14 residues. The trim removed 2 bases at V and 6 bases at J, leaving 5 bases unmatched. Germline V gives CDR1 SGDLS, CDR2 YYNGEE. Here the CDR3 reads CASSVSTGGDGYTF. CDR3 nucleotide sequence: TGTGCCAGCAGCGTTAGTACAGGGGGCGATGGCTACACCTTC.

The chain is built from TRBV7-9 and TRBJ2-7; 9 nucleotides align to TRBD1. CDR3 length: 15 residues. Germline V lookup: CDR1 SEHNR, CDR2 FQNEAQ (reference sequence). With 3 bases clipped from V and 4 bases from J, the junction kept 7 bases outside the gene matches. CDR3 amino acids: CASSFNPGQGYEQYF. Here the CDR3 DNA reads TGTGCCAGCAGCTTTAACCCGGGACAGGGTTACGAGCAGTACTTC.

This chain links TRBV7-6 with TRBJ2-2, with D possibly being TRBD1 or TRBD2 (5 bases each). V was shortened by 5 bases and J by 1 base, with 11 bases between the two germline ends. The CDR3 has 15 residues. Germline V lookup: CDR1 SGHVS, CDR2 FNYEAQ. As DNA, the CDR3 is TGTGCCAGCAGCCCGGGACGGTTGAACACCGGGGAGCTGTTTTTT. This encodes CASSPGRLNTGELFF.

This sequence joins TRBV4-3 and TRBJ1-1; D uncertain. The CDR3 contains 14 residues. CDR1 and CDR2 from the germline V gene are LGHNA and YSLEER. V was cut by 2 bases and J by 1 base, with 8 bases left in between. CDR3 coding DNA: TGCGCCAGCAGCCAACGGCGGCAGAACACTGAAGCTTTCTTT. Its protein product is CASSQRRQNTEAFF.

V is TRBV6-5 and J is TRBJ2-1; D is uncertain. CDR3 length: 16 amino acids. The ends were cut back, 0 bases at V and 2 bases at J, with 11 bases in the middle. CDR1 is MNHEY, CDR2 SVGAGI, per germline. This chain's CDR3 is CASSYSRGMTYNEQFF. Here the CDR3 DNA reads TGTGCCAGCAGTTACTCGCGCGGAATGACCTACAATGAGCAGTTCTTC.

The chain combines TRBV6-4 with TRBJ2-3; D uncertain. V gave up 8 bases and J gave up 4 bases, with 13 bases separating them. CDR1 MRHNA and CDR2 SNTAGT come from the germline V gene. The CDR3 covers 13 residues. CDR3 coding DNA: TGTGCCAGCTCGGTCTATCGGGCAGATACGCAGTATTTT. Translated: CASSVYRADTQYF.

In DNA, the CDR3 is TGCAGCGTTGAAAGACGGTCCTACGAGCAGTACTTC. Protein sequence: CSVERRSYEQYF. The chain combines TRBV29-1 with TRBJ2-7, with no clear D. Trimming stripped 2 bases from V and 1 base from J, with 6 bases between. Looked up from germline, CDR1 is SQVTM and CDR2 is ANQGSEA. The CDR3 loop spans 12 amino acids.

The chain is built from TRBV7-9 and TRBJ2-7; TRBD2 aligns across 11 bases. V trimming: 5 bases; J trimming: 3 bases; junction bases outside the gene matches: 9. The CDR3 loop spans 16 amino acids. Germline CDR1 and CDR2: SEHNR and FQNEAQ (reference sequence). The CDR3 here is CASSPSSGRAFYEQYF. The DNA for the CDR3 is TGTGCCAGCAGCCCAAGTAGCGGGAGGGCCTTCTACGAGCAGTACTTC.

This chain joins TRBV19 and TRBJ2-6, with TRBD1 as a possible D gene (5 bases). The CDR3 covers 16 residues. Germline V lookup: CDR1 LNHDA, CDR2 SQIVND (reference sequence). The V gene lost 9 bases and the J gene lost 0 bases, with 15 bases spanning the gap. DNA for the CDR3: TGTGCCAGCCTTAGCTACACAGGCTCTGGGGCCAACGTCCTGACTTTC. Translation gives CASLSYTGSGANVLTF. Drawing the rest from reference TRBV19 and TRBJ2-6, the complete variable domain is DGGITQSPKYLFRKEGQNVTLSCEQNLNHDAMYWYRQDPGQGLRLIYYSQIVNDFQKGDIAEGYSVSREKKESFPLTVTSAQKNPTAFYLCASLSYTGSGANVLTFGAGSRLTVL.

This chain links TRBV28 with TRBJ2-1; 7 nucleotides line up with TRBD2. Germline V CDR1 and CDR2: MDHEN, SYDVKM. The J segment lost 4 bases and the V segment lost 5 bases, leaving 11 bases of the junction unmatched. CDR3 length: 16 residues. This chain's CDR3 is CASSTLSLAGYNEQFF. CDR3 bases: TGTGCCAGCAGTACCCTTAGCTTAGCGGGTTACAATGAGCAGTTCTTC.

This clone was seen a single time. V gene TRBV28 combines with J gene TRBJ1-5; D ambiguous. Germline lookup yields CDR1 MDHEN and CDR2 SYDVKM. The V and J ends lost 1 base and 3 bases respectively, with 13 bases between them. CDR3 length: 16 residues. The CDR3 region has the DNA TGTGCCAGCAGTTTATTATTCGGGATTTTCAATCAGCCCCAGCATTTT. It encodes CASSLLFGIFNQPQHF. Complete variable domain (other parts from reference TRBV28 and TRBJ1-5): DVKVTQSSRYLVKRTGEKVFLECVQDMDHENMFWYRQDPGLGLRLIYFSYDVKMKEKGDIPEGYSVSREKKERFSLILESASTNQTSMYLCASSLLFGIFNQPQHFGDGTRLSIL.

This clone has just one count. The chain employs TRBV19 and TRBJ1-5; 8 bases fit TRBD1. The CDR3 sequence is 15 residues long. CDR1 is LNHDA and CDR2 is SQIVND in the germline V gene (reference sequence). The V and J ends lost 7 bases and 3 bases, in that order; junction bases with no gene match: 8. CDR3 protein: CASTNGQGLNQPQHF. The CDR3, as DNA: TGTGCCAGTACCAACGGACAGGGCCTCAATCAGCCCCAGCATTTT.

The chain has TRBV15 and TRBJ1-3; 10 nucleotides agree with TRBD1. CDR3 size: 16 residues. Germline lookup yields CDR1 LNHNV and CDR2 YYDKDF (reference sequence). Losses at the gene ends were 4 bases for V and 5 bases for J; bases not matched to a gene: 8. CDR3 coding DNA: TGTGCCACCAGCAAGGCGGACAGGGGGTTAAGAAACACCATATATTTT. Translated: CATSKADRGLRNTIYF.

Only a few counts were recorded for this clone. The rearrangement joins TRBV27 to TRBJ2-7, with TRBD1 matching 9 bases. CDR1 is MNHEY, CDR2 SMNVEV, per germline (reference sequence). The length of the CDR3 is 13 residues. This CDR3 is CASGTGISYEQYF. The CDR3 DNA reads as TGTGCGAGCGGGACAGGGATATCCTACGAGCAGTACTTC.

V usage is TRBV9 and J usage is TRBJ2-1; 7 bases line up with TRBD2. In germline, CDR1 is SGDLS, CDR2 YYNGEE. The CDR3 length is 15 residues. The V and J ends lost 0 bases and 5 bases, in that order; junction bases with no gene match: 5. The CDR3 nucleotides read TGTGCCAGCAGCGTAGGGGGAGGGATGCACAATGAGCAGTTCTTC. This encodes CASSVGGGMHNEQFF.

J is TRBJ1-2 and V is TRBV2; tentatively, D is TRBD1 (6 bases). Trimming pared 3 bases from V and 4 bases from J, leaving 18 bases between. CDR1 and CDR2 (germline): SNHLY, FYNNEI. CDR3 size: 16 residues. This chain's CDR3 is CASSDLLDSIPYGYTF. CDR3 bases: TGTGCCAGCAGTGACCTTCTGGACAGTATACCCTATGGCTACACCTTC.

The chain employs TRBV4-3 and TRBJ1-1, with TRBD1 identical over 7 bases. Germline CDR1 is LGHNA and CDR2 is YSLEER. Trimming took 2 bases from V and 3 from J; bases not matched to a gene: 3. The CDR3 is made up of 14 amino acids. CDR3 sequence: CASSQNTGDTEAFF. The CDR3 DNA sequence: TGCGCCAGCAGCCAAAATACAGGGGACACTGAAGCTTTCTTT.

The chain joins TRBV9 to TRBJ2-7; D not certain. Germline loops: CDR1 SGDLS, CDR2 YYNGEE. V was shortened by 4 bases and J by 6 bases, with 11 bases between the two germline ends. CDR3 length equals 12 residues. The CDR3 loop reads CASSTRSGEQYF. The CDR3 nucleotides read TGTGCCAGCAGCACCCGCTCGGGCGAGCAGTACTTC.

The chain joins TRBV27 to TRBJ1-1; TRBD1 matches 7 bases. The ends lost 3 bases at V and 6 bases at J; junction bases unmatched: 16. Per the germline V gene, CDR1 is MNHEY and CDR2 is SMNVEV (reference sequence). This CDR3 region has 17 residues. The CDR3 nucleotides read TGTGCCAGCAGTTTCGCCCCCCCGACAGGGTGGGGAGCTGAAGCTTTCTTT. This codes for CASSFAPPTGWGAEAFF.

The gene calls are TRBV7-9 and TRBJ2-4; D may be TRBD2 (5 bases). The length of the CDR3 is 16 residues. The V and J ends lost 3 bases and 3 bases respectively, with 15 bases between them. Per germline, CDR1 SEHNR and CDR2 FQNEAQ (reference sequence). The CDR3 loop is CASSFLGPGNKNIQYF. In nucleotides, the CDR3 is TGTGCCAGCAGCTTCTTAGGTCCGGGGAACAAAAACATTCAGTACTTC.

This rearrangement joins TRBV7-9 to TRBJ1-1, with D maybe TRBD1 (6 bases). Trimming shortened V by 3 bases and J by 1 base, and 6 bases separated the two germline ends. Germline V gene sequence: CDR1 SEHNR, CDR2 FQNEAQ (reference sequence). This CDR3 region has 13 residues. CDR3 amino acids: CASSFRGNTEAFF. DNA for the CDR3: TGTGCCAGCAGCTTCAGGGGGAACACTGAAGCTTTCTTT. Variable domain in full (rest from reference TRBV7-9 and TRBJ1-1): DTGVSQNPRHKITKRGQNVTFRCDPISEHNRLYWYRQTLGQGPEFLTYFQNEAQLEKSRLLSDRFSAERPKGSFSTLEIQRTEQGDSAMYLCASSFRGNTEAFFGQGTRLTVV.

V gene TRBV28 combines with J gene TRBJ1-2, with D unclear. V shed 5 bases and J shed 6 bases, with 13 bases lying between them. This CDR3 spans 13 amino acids. Germline V gene sequence: CDR1 MDHEN, CDR2 SYDVKM. The DNA for the CDR3 is TGTGCCAGCAGTGAGGGTTTTGGGAATGGCTACACCTTC. Its translation is CASSEGFGNGYTF.

J is TRBJ2-7 and V is TRBV9, with D uncertain. The CDR3 is made up of 13 amino acids. Trimming removed 0 bases from V and 4 bases from J, with 8 bases in between. Per germline, CDR1 SGDLS and CDR2 YYNGEE. The CDR3 coding sequence is TGTGCCAGCAGCGTAGTGGCCGGGTACGAGCAGTACTTC. Protein sequence: CASSVVAGYEQYF. The complete variable domain, with remaining parts taken from reference TRBV9 and TRBJ2-7, reads DSGVTQTPKHLITATGQRVTLRCSPRSGDLSVYWYQQSLDQGLQFLIQYYNGEERAKGNILERFSAQQFPDLHSELNLSSLELGDSALYFCASSVVAGYEQYFGPGTRLTVT.

The chain joins TRBV7-8 to TRBJ1-1; D is unresolved. This CDR3 contains 16 residues. CDR1 and CDR2 (germline): SGHVS, FQNEAQ. V lost 4 bases and J lost 0, with 15 bases in between. The CDR3 DNA follows: TGTGCCAGCAGCTCCACATTCGCCCAGGTGAACACTGAAGCTTTCTTT. It is translated as CASSSTFAQVNTEAFF.

The rearrangement links TRBV19 to TRBJ1-1; D is unresolved. V lost 4 bases to trimming and J lost 2 bases, with 17 bases between them. Germline lookup yields CDR1 LNHDA and CDR2 SQIVND (reference sequence). This CDR3 spans 16 amino acids. The CDR3 protein is CASSSFVTYPNTEAFF. DNA for the CDR3: TGTGCCAGTAGTAGCTTTGTTACCTACCCCAACACTGAAGCTTTCTTT.